This is a list of T cell receptor beta chains from one sample in a study of blood T cell repertoires in COVID-19. TCRdb keeps only in-frame clones here, not all; method: immunoSEQ multiplex PCR. This sample has some 460,000 clones, with roughly 89% found just once. Sequencing was carried out using peripheral blood. These receptors were taken from a woman under 40 with acute or convalescent COVID-19. Both conserved end residues are part of each CDR3. The order of the fields is J gene, V gene, CDR3 protein.

J: TRBJ1-1; V: TRBV5-1; CDR3: CASSAGQGTEAFF
J: TRBJ2-5; V: TRBV6-1; CDR3: CASSEGGAQETQYF
J: TRBJ2-2; V: TRBV7-8; CDR3: CASSSDFGELFF
J: TRBJ1-6; V: TRBV3-1/TRBV3-2; CDR3: CASSHGRDSPLHF
J: TRBJ2-7; V: TRBV6-1; CDR3: CASSESHTYEQYF
J: TRBJ1-2; V: TRBV20-1; CDR3: CSASRRQGRDGYTF
J: TRBJ1-1; V: TRBV9; CDR3: CASSATGVNTEAFF
J: TRBJ1-5; V: TRBV6-2/TRBV6-3; CDR3: CASSKQGWQPQHF
J: TRBJ1-1; V: TRBV10-2; CDR3: CASSEQGPSTEAFF
J: TRBJ2-1; V: TRBV5-1; CDR3: CASGRDWGANEQFF
J: TRBJ2-3; V: TRBV6-5; CDR3: CASNLAGATDTQYF
J: TRBJ2-1; V: TRBV7-2; CDR3: CASSLGGWNEQFF
J: TRBJ2-7; V: TRBV6-5; CDR3: CASSTRTVSYEQYF
J: TRBJ2-5; V: TRBV5-1; CDR3: CASSQSGSFRETQYF
J: TRBJ2-3; V: TRBV7-9; CDR3: CASSLGDGSSTDTQYF
J: TRBJ2-1; V: TRBV25-1; CDR3: CASSEYSGLAGVEQFF
J: TRBJ1-5; V: TRBV12-3/TRBV12-4; CDR3: CASTLIEGPQHF
J: TRBJ2-7; V: TRBV23-1; CDR3: CASSQSEIASKPEGVVHEQYF
J: TRBJ1-6; V: TRBV4-2; CDR3: CASSQETGRKSPLHF
J: TRBJ2-5; V: TRBV15; CDR3: CATSTTGLAEQETQYF
J: TRBJ1-1; V: TRBV12-3/TRBV12-4; CDR3: CASSYGSQAFF
J: TRBJ2-1; V: TRBV7-3; CDR3: CASSLNPLRGGGNEQFF
J: TRBJ2-6; V: TRBV5-6; CDR3: CASSQYRESLPSGANVLTF
J: TRBJ1-5; V: TRBV28; CDR3: CASSFDSYSNQPQHF